The 28 T cell receptor beta chains presented below share a single source sample, sequenced in a study of response to subunit inactivated influenza vaccine. TCRdb re-analysed the RT-PCR reads in MiXCR, keeping a single row per CDR3 protein. The sample holds 800,000 to 1,000,000 distinct CDR3 sequences, 20% to 25% seen once. The material sequenced was PBMCs from blood, taken around 5 days after vaccination. These receptors were collected from a man aged 50 or older who received an inactivated influenza vaccine.

V usage is TRBV20-1 and J usage is TRBJ2-7, with no clear D. Germline CDR1 is DFQATT and CDR2 is SNEGSKA (reference sequence). CDR3 length: 14 residues. V was trimmed by 5 bases and J by 3 bases, leaving 17 bases between them. The CDR3 protein is CSAGTARAFYEQYF. CDR3 coding DNA: TGCAGTGCTGGTACAGCTCGAGCTTTCTACGAGCAGTACTTC.

V is TRBV5-1 and J is TRBJ2-2, with TRBD1 matching 7 bases. CDR1 and CDR2 from the germline V gene are SGHRS and YFSETQ. The CDR3 contains 15 residues. Losses at the gene ends were 4 bases for V and 5 bases for J; bases not matched to a gene: 8. The CDR3 spells CASSADREYTGELFF. CDR3 DNA: TGCGCCAGCAGCGCAGACAGGGAATATACCGGGGAGCTGTTTTTT. The full variable domain, its missing parts supplied by reference TRBV5-1 and TRBJ2-2, is KAGVTQTPRYLIKTRGQQVTLSCSPISGHRSVSWYQQTPGQGLQFLFEYFSETQRNKGNFPGRFSGRQFSNSRSEMNVSTLELGDSALYLCASSADREYTGELFFGEGSRLTVL.

The chain is built from TRBV12-3 or TRBV12-4 and TRBJ1-1; D gene unclear. The CDR3 spans 12 residues. Trimming took off 5 bases at V and 2 bases at J, with 6 bases between the two ends. CDR3 residues: CASSRFNTEAFF. The CDR3, as DNA: TGTGCCAGCAGTAGGTTCAACACTGAAGCTTTCTTT.

This clonotype was detected only a few times. The CDR3 bases are TGTGCCAGCAGCATACTGCTGAACACTGAAGCTTTCTTT. Translating it yields CASSILLNTEAFF. V usage is TRBV27 and J usage is TRBJ1-1; D uncertain. V lost 6 bases and J 0 bases, leaving 8 bases between the germline ends. Germline CDR1 is MNHEY and CDR2 is SMNVEV (reference sequence). CDR3 length equals 13 residues.

This clonotype was detected only a few times. The chain is built from TRBV12-3 or TRBV12-4 and TRBJ1-5; D call uncertain. The length of the CDR3 is 15 residues. V was shortened by 3 bases and J by 0 bases, with 9 bases between the two germline ends. The chain's CDR3 is CASSLVWASNQPQHF. CDR3 nucleotide sequence: TGTGCCAGCAGTTTGGTTTGGGCTAGCAATCAGCCCCAGCATTTT.

J is TRBJ2-7 and V is TRBV7-9; no firm D call. Trimming removed 7 bases at V and 12 bases at J, with 13 bases between. CDR1 and CDR2 from the germline V gene are SEHNR and FQNEAQ (reference sequence). The length of the CDR3 is 10 residues. Written as DNA, the CDR3 is TGTGCCAGCACCGGACGGCCCCCGTACTTC. This encodes CASTGRPPYF. The whole variable domain, remainder taken from reference TRBV7-9 and TRBJ2-7, is DTGVSQNPRHKITKRGQNVTFRCDPISEHNRLYWYRQTLGQGPEFLTYFQNEAQLEKSRLLSDRFSAERPKGSFSTLEIQRTEQGDSAMYLCASTGRPPYFGPGTRLTVT.

This clonotype has a handful of counts. The chain uses TRBV15 and TRBJ2-2; D uncertain. Trimming took 0 bases from V and 3 from J, leaving 5 bases between them. Germline V lookup: CDR1 LNHNV, CDR2 YYDKDF (reference sequence). This CDR3 is built from 14 residues. CDR3 in DNA: TGTGCCACCAGCAGAGATCCGTACACCGGGGAGCTGTTTTTT. This sequence encodes CATSRDPYTGELFF.

The rearrangement joins TRBV21-1 to TRBJ2-2; whether TRBD1, the table's D call, matches the DNA was not checked. TRBV21-1 is a pseudogene locus. The CDR3 loop spans 16 amino acids. CDR3 in amino acids: CASSAEDRANTGELFF. CDR3 nucleotide sequence: TGTGCCAGCAGCGCGGAGGACAGGGCTAACACCGGGGAGCTGTTTTTT.

This clonotype was observed a few times. CDR3 in DNA: TGTGCCAGCAGTTACGGCGGTGTAGGCAATTCACCCCTCCACTTT. Its translation: CASSYGGVGNSPLHF. V gene TRBV6-5 combines with J gene TRBJ1-6, with D unclear. The germline CDR1 and CDR2 sequences are MNHEY and SVGAGI. V lost 2 bases to trimming and J lost 7 bases, with 12 bases between them. There are 15 residues in the CDR3.

This clonotype was picked up many times. The V call is TRBV27, the J call TRBJ1-6; weak D call: TRBD1 (5 bases). The V gene's germline CDR1 is MNHEY and CDR2 SMNVEV (reference sequence). V shed 6 bases and J shed 7 bases, with 13 bases lying between them. The CDR3 sequence is 14 residues long. CDR3 loop: CASSPGRWNSPLHF. DNA for the CDR3: TGTGCCAGCAGCCCGGGACGGTGGAATTCACCCCTCCACTTT.

CDR3 in amino acids: CASSVRQGEAFF. DNA for the CDR3: TGTGCCAGCAGTGTACGGCAGGGGGAAGCTTTCTTT. The chain carries TRBV6-1 and TRBJ1-1, with a weak D call TRBD1 (6 bases). The CDR3 sequence is 12 residues long. Trimming stripped 4 bases from V and 8 bases from J, with 11 bases between. The V gene's germline CDR1 is MNHNS and CDR2 SASEGT.

The CDR3 is CASSPAQFAYEQYF. The CDR3 DNA reads as TGTGCCAGCAGCCCAGCGCAGTTTGCCTACGAGCAGTACTTC. The chain uses TRBV11-2 and TRBJ2-7; D is ambiguous. The CDR3 loop spans 14 amino acids. The germline V gene has CDR1 SGHAT and CDR2 FQNNGV. The V gene lost 5 bases and the J gene lost 2 bases, with 13 bases spanning the gap. Full variable domain (remainder filled in from reference TRBV11-2 and TRBJ2-7): EAGVAQSPRYKIIEKRQSVAFWCNPISGHATLYWYQQILGQGPKLLIQFQNNGVVDDSQLPKDRFSAERLKGVDSTLKIQPAKLEDSAVYLCASSPAQFAYEQYFGPGTRLTVT.

This clonotype was counted between two and nine times. This rearrangement joins TRBV4-3 to TRBJ1-5; D not resolved. The germline V gene has CDR1 LGHNA and CDR2 YSLEER. V shed 9 bases and J shed 2 bases, with 17 bases lying between them. The CDR3 runs 15 residues. CDR3 sequence reads: CASSPRRWGNQPQHF. For the CDR3, the DNA is TGCGCCAGTAGTCCCCGGCGGTGGGGCAATCAGCCCCAGCATTTT.

This rearrangement joins TRBV5-1 to TRBJ2-3; D may correspond to TRBD1 or TRBD2 (7 bases each). There are 16 residues in the CDR3. The germline CDR1 and CDR2 sequences are SGHRS and YFSETQ. V gave up 4 bases and J gave up 6 bases, with 21 bases separating them. The CDR3 region is CASSPREGARADTQYF. Written as DNA, the CDR3 is TGCGCCAGCAGCCCCAGGGAGGGGGCGCGCGCCGATACGCAGTATTTT.

The chain has TRBV6-6 and TRBJ2-3; D possibly corresponds to TRBD2 (6 bases). Per the germline V gene, CDR1 is MNHNY and CDR2 is SVGAGI (reference sequence). Trimming pared 7 bases from V and 3 bases from J, leaving 11 bases between. The CDR3 is made up of 13 amino acids. The CDR3 DNA reads as TGTGCCAGCATAGGCGGGACGACAGATACGCAGTATTTT. Translated, it gives CASIGGTTDTQYF.

This clonotype was seen a few times. This chain links TRBV25-1 with TRBJ2-7; 9 bases are shared with TRBD1. This CDR3 contains 15 residues. Germline CDR1 MGHDK, CDR2 SYGVNS. Unmatched junction bases numbered 8, after V lost 1 base and J lost 7 bases. Here the CDR3 reads CASSESAQGAREQYF. CDR3 bases: TGTGCCAGCAGTGAATCCGCACAGGGGGCTAGGGAGCAGTACTTC.

This clonotype was seen ten or more times. The chain joins TRBV5-5 to TRBJ2-1; D not resolved. The V gene lost 7 bases and the J gene lost 1 base, with 15 bases spanning the gap. Germline assignment: CDR1 SGHKS and CDR2 YYEKEE (reference sequence). This CDR3 is 15 amino acids long. The CDR3 DNA reads TGTGCCAGCGCGATCCGCGTGGGTTCCTACAATGAGCAGTTCTTC. It encodes CASAIRVGSYNEQFF.

The J gene is TRBJ2-2, the V gene TRBV5-1; tentatively, D is TRBD1 or TRBD2 (5 bases each). CDR1 SGHRS and CDR2 YFSETQ come from the germline V gene. V lost 3 bases and J 5 bases, leaving 8 bases between the germline ends. This CDR3 region has 13 residues. The CDR3 coding sequence is TGCGCCAGCAGCTCGGGGCCAACCGGGGAGCTGTTTTTT. It encodes CASSSGPTGELFF. Complete variable domain (other parts from reference TRBV5-1 and TRBJ2-2): KAGVTQTPRYLIKTRGQQVTLSCSPISGHRSVSWYQQTPGQGLQFLFEYFSETQRNKGNFPGRFSGRQFSNSRSEMNVSTLELGDSALYLCASSSGPTGELFFGEGSRLTVL.

The V gene is TRBV6-5, the J gene TRBJ2-3; D is ambiguous. V shed 3 bases and J shed 2 bases, with 6 bases lying between them. The CDR3 extends over 13 amino acids. Germline V lookup: CDR1 MNHEY, CDR2 SVGAGI. The CDR3 nucleotides read TGTGCCAGCAGTTATTCATTCACAGATACGCAGTATTTT. It yields the protein CASSYSFTDTQYF.

This clonotype was picked up a small number of times. The rearrangement uses TRBV7-9 and TRBJ2-1; 8 nucleotides match TRBD2. Germline-derived CDR1 and CDR2 are SEHNR and FQNEAQ (reference sequence). Trimming took 0 bases from V and 5 from J; bases not matched to a gene: 3. The CDR3 runs 15 residues. This CDR3 is CASSLASGTHNEQFF. The CDR3 DNA is TGTGCCAGCAGCTTAGCTAGCGGGACCCACAATGAGCAGTTCTTC.

The gene calls are TRBV29-1 and TRBJ2-2; possibly TRBD2 for D (6 bases). V lost 3 bases, J lost 2 bases, and 10 bases lay in between. The V gene's germline CDR1 is SQVTM and CDR2 ANQGSEA. This CDR3 contains 14 residues. The CDR3 coding sequence is TGCAGCGTTGACGACGGGGGTAACACCGGGGAGCTGTTTTTT. Encoded protein: CSVDDGGNTGELFF.

This sequence joins TRBV27 and TRBJ2-7; tentative D call: TRBD1 (6 bases). The CDR3 consists of 15 residues. The V gene lost 2 bases and the J gene lost 2 bases, with 13 bases spanning the gap. Germline assignment: CDR1 MNHEY and CDR2 SMNVEV (reference sequence). DNA of the CDR3: TGTGCCAGCAGTTTAAAGGGGGTTACGACCTACGAGCAGTACTTC. Translated: CASSLKGVTTYEQYF.

This clonotype has at least ten counts. The chain employs TRBV5-6 and TRBJ2-7; D remains unclear. CDR3 length equals 14 residues. The germline V and J ends were trimmed by 4 bases and 2 bases, with 13 bases remaining between them. The germline CDR1 and CDR2 sequences are SGHDT and YYEEEE. CDR3 nucleotide sequence: TGTGCCAGCAGCACTACTGACACGACCTACGAGCAGTACTTC. It encodes CASSTTDTTYEQYF.

The chain joins TRBV11-1 to TRBJ2-5; D is uncertain. The CDR3 is 13 amino acids. Germline CDR1 and CDR2: SGHAT and FQDESV (reference sequence). Trimming took off 5 bases at V and 5 bases at J, with 12 bases between the two ends. CDR3 coding DNA: TGTGCCAGCAGCAAGACTCTCGGTGAGACCCAGTACTTC. Its protein product is CASSKTLGETQYF. The complete variable domain, with remaining parts taken from reference TRBV11-1 and TRBJ2-5, reads EAEVAQSPRYKITEKSQAVAFWCDPISGHATLYWYRQILGQGPELLVQFQDESVVDDSQLPKDRFSAERLKGVDSTLKIQPAELGDSAMYLCASSKTLGETQYFGPGTRLLVL.

This chain uses TRBV5-1 with TRBJ1-3, with a possible D match to TRBD1 (6 bases). The germline V gene has CDR1 SGHRS and CDR2 YFSETQ. Trimming took 3 bases from V and 3 from J, leaving 13 bases between them. This CDR3 has 15 residues. The CDR3, as DNA: TGCGCCAGCAGCTCCCAGGGGCAAGTTGGAAACACCATATATTTT. It encodes CASSSQGQVGNTIYF.

Only a few counts were recorded for this clonotype. This CDR3 reads CASSHDQNTGELFF. The CDR3, as DNA: TGCGCCAGCAGCCACGATCAGAACACCGGGGAGCTGTTTTTT. V is TRBV4-3 and J is TRBJ2-2, with unresolved D. Trimming shortened V by 3 bases and J by 1 base, and 6 bases separated the two germline ends. CDR3 size: 14 residues. Germline CDR1 is LGHNA and CDR2 is YSLEER.

The chain carries TRBV6-5 and TRBJ2-3; a weak D match, TRBD1 (7 bases). V lost 6 bases and J 2 bases, leaving 18 bases between the germline ends. This CDR3 comprises 16 residues. Germline-derived CDR1 and CDR2 are MNHEY and SVGAGI. The CDR3 DNA follows: TGTGCCAGCAGATTACAGGGGAGGATCATCACAGATACGCAGTATTTT. It encodes CASRLQGRIITDTQYF.

This sequence joins TRBV12-3 or TRBV12-4 and TRBJ1-4; 7 nucleotides match TRBD1. The CDR3 extends over 14 amino acids. Trimming cost V 7 bases and J 5 bases; bases outside gene matches: 7. The CDR3 sequence is CASTRVGGNEKLFF. The CDR3, as DNA: TGTGCCAGCACCCGGGTAGGGGGCAATGAAAAACTGTTTTTT.